What follows are 22 T cell receptor beta chains derived from one specimen sequenced in a study of regulatory dendritic cells for organ transplantation. These TCRs' antigens remain unknown. Allogeneic regulatory or mature dendritic cells were co-cultured for 5 days with CFSE-labeled sorted T cells at 1:10. The assay was immunoSEQ multiplex PCR, and TCRdb's table has in-frame clones only and misses some. The sample carries roughly 13,000 clones, roughly nine tenths recorded once. The sample was naive CD8+ T cells from blood cultured with regulatory dendritic cells. As to subset: CD45RA+ naive T cells. These receptors all stem from a human donor in good health.

CDR3 region: CASLRTREPINQPQHF. DNA of the CDR3: TGTGCCAGCTTACGAACCAGGGAGCCGATCAATCAGCCCCAGCATTTT. This chain uses TRBV2 with TRBJ1-5, with D perhaps matching TRBD1 (5 bases). This CDR3 region has 16 residues. V lost 8 bases to trimming and J lost 3 bases, with 20 bases between them. Germline V gene data show CDR1 as SNHLY and CDR2 as FYNNEI.

This rearrangement joins TRBV27 to TRBJ2-7; D is ambiguous. Germline values: CDR1 MNHEY, CDR2 SMNVEV (reference sequence). The ends were cut back, 1 base at V and 5 bases at J, with 18 bases in the middle. CDR3 length: 16 residues. CDR3 bases: TGTGCCAGCAGTTTATTGGGTCCCCTGGGGTTAAACGAGCAGTACTTC. Encoded protein: CASSLLGPLGLNEQYF.

The V gene is TRBV10-2, the J gene TRBJ2-7; D remains ambiguous. The CDR3 length is 12 residues. V was clipped by 3 bases and J by 0 bases, with 3 bases between them. Germline V lookup: CDR1 WSHSY, CDR2 SAAADI. The CDR3 DNA sequence: TGCGCCAGCAGTGACAGCTCCTACGAGCAGTACTTC. This codes for CASSDSSYEQYF.

This clone was detected once. The rearrangement joins TRBV5-4 to TRBJ2-1; no reliable D call. The CDR3 spans 14 residues. The V and J ends lost 0 bases and 9 bases respectively, with 13 bases between them. Germline CDR1 is SGHNT and CDR2 is YYREEE (reference sequence). CDR3 bases: TGTGCCAGCAGCTTGGGACTCACTTCAAGTGAGCAGTTCTTC. It is translated as CASSLGLTSSEQFF.

The chain combines TRBV15 with TRBJ2-1, with 8 bases fitting TRBD2. The V gene end was trimmed by 8 bases and the J gene end by 0 bases; junction bases not matched to a gene: 6. This CDR3 contains 15 residues. Germline assignment: CDR1 LNHNV and CDR2 YYDKDF (reference sequence). This CDR3 is CATSGGRGSYNEQFF. In DNA, the CDR3 is TGTGCCACCTCGGGAGGGCGGGGCTCCTACAATGAGCAGTTCTTC.

The chain recombines TRBV7-9 with TRBJ2-7; 7 bases agree with TRBD1. J lost 5 bases, V lost 1 base, and 8 bases had no gene match. Germline V gene lookup returns CDR1 SEHNR and CDR2 FQNEAQ (reference sequence). The CDR3 covers 15 residues. The CDR3 nucleotides are TGTGCCAGCAGCTTAGGACAGGGTCGTTCTGACGAGCAGTACTTC. Encoded protein: CASSLGQGRSDEQYF.

The CDR3 is CAGSGRGGLDTQYF. The CDR3 DNA sequence: TGTGCCGGGTCGGGGCGGGGGGGCCTAGATACGCAGTATTTT. J is TRBJ2-3 and V is TRBV6-1; 9 bases agree with TRBD2. Germline V gene data show CDR1 as MNHNS and CDR2 as SASEGT. The J segment lost 5 bases and the V segment lost 11 bases, leaving 11 bases of the junction unmatched. The CDR3 spans 14 residues.

DNA of the CDR3: TGTGCCAGCAGGGGAAGGGACAGTCAGCCCCAGCATTTT. Its translation: CASRGRDSQPQHF. V is TRBV28 and J is TRBJ1-5; 7 positions agree with TRBD1. The germline V gene has CDR1 MDHEN and CDR2 SYDVKM. The CDR3 is made up of 13 amino acids. V lost 6 bases to trimming and J lost 6 bases; unmatched junction nucleotides: 5. The variable domain in full, with the rest retrieved from reference TRBV28 and TRBJ1-5, is DVKVTQSSRYLVKRTGEKVFLECVQDMDHENMFWYRQDPGLGLRLIYFSYDVKMKEKGDIPEGYSVSREKKERFSLILESASTNQTSMYLCASRGRDSQPQHFGDGTRLSIL.

The gene calls are TRBV7-6 and TRBJ2-1; 7 bases line up with TRBD2. There are 16 residues in the CDR3. V trimming: 6 bases; J trimming: 7 bases; junction bases outside the gene matches: 15. Germline lookup yields CDR1 SGHVS and CDR2 FNYEAQ. CDR3 in amino acids: CASSERVGGLTNEQFF. The CDR3 coding sequence is TGTGCCAGCAGTGAAAGGGTTGGGGGACTAACTAATGAGCAGTTCTTC.

The chain employs TRBV4-1 and TRBJ2-1; TRBD2 matches 9 bases. J lost 8 bases, V lost 1 base, and 6 bases had no gene match. CDR1 and CDR2 (germline): MGHRA, YSYEKL. The CDR3 contains 15 residues. The CDR3 nucleotides are TGCGCCAGCAGCCAAGTTGGCGGGGGGGCCTATGAGCAGTTCTTC. Amino acids: CASSQVGGGAYEQFF.

The chain couples TRBV15 to TRBJ2-1, with D tentatively TRBD2 (6 bases). CDR3 length equals 14 residues. Trimming took off 0 bases at V and 6 bases at J, with 9 bases between the two ends. The V gene's germline CDR1 is LNHNV and CDR2 YYDKDF (reference sequence). CDR3 amino acids: CATSRDLRGNEQFF. As DNA, the CDR3 is TGTGCCACCAGCAGAGATCTGCGGGGCAATGAGCAGTTCTTC.

The CDR3 sequence: CASSLSRRVYEQYF. The CDR3 region has the DNA TGTGCCAGCAGTTTATCACGGAGGGTCTACGAGCAGTACTTC. This chain links TRBV27 with TRBJ2-7, with D possibly TRBD2 on 6 matching bases. Germline V gene lookup returns CDR1 MNHEY and CDR2 SMNVEV (reference sequence). This CDR3 has 14 amino acids. V lost 0 bases to trimming and J lost 3 bases, with 9 bases between them.

The V gene is TRBV27, the J gene TRBJ1-4; 7 nucleotides agree with TRBD1. Germline V gene lookup returns CDR1 MNHEY and CDR2 SMNVEV (reference sequence). The CDR3 is made up of 16 amino acids. The V segment lost 4 bases and the J segment 7 bases; nucleotides outside the gene matches: 12. CDR3 sequence reads: CASSSDRQGEGEKLFF. The DNA of the CDR3 is TGTGCCAGCAGTTCTGACCGACAGGGCGAGGGTGAAAAACTGTTTTTT.

The V call is TRBV6-1, the J call TRBJ2-7, with D uncertain. V lost 7 bases, J lost 4 bases, and 8 bases lay in between. The germline gives CDR1 MNHNS, CDR2 SASEGT. The CDR3 runs 11 residues. In DNA form, the CDR3 reads TGTGCCAGCAAAGTCGGGTACGAGCAGTACTTC. This gives the protein CASKVGYEQYF.

The gene calls are TRBV4-2 and TRBJ1-1, with D perhaps matching TRBD1 (6 bases). CDR3 length: 15 residues. With 0 bases removed from V and 0 bases from J, the gap between germline ends came to 8 bases. Germline V gene lookup returns CDR1 LGHNA and CDR2 YNFKEQ. CDR3 sequence reads: CASSQEQGMNTEAFF. The CDR3 coding sequence is TGTGCCAGCAGCCAAGAACAGGGAATGAACACTGAAGCTTTCTTT.

In its sample, this clone was seen a few times. The gene calls are TRBV30 and TRBJ1-1, with a weak D call TRBD1 (6 bases). The germline V and J ends were trimmed by 3 bases and 6 bases, with 14 bases remaining between them. The CDR3 totals 13 residues. Per the germline V gene, CDR1 is GTSNPN and CDR2 is SVGIG (reference sequence). DNA of the CDR3: TGTGCCTGGAGACAGGGAAGAAGGGCTGAAGCTTTCTTT. Its translation is CAWRQGRRAEAFF.

V gene TRBV4-3 combines with J gene TRBJ2-3; possibly TRBD1 for D (5 bases). Germline CDR1 reads LGHNA; CDR2 reads YSLEER. The V end lost 0 bases, the J end lost 0 bases, and 13 bases lay between the germline ends. This CDR3 comprises 17 residues. The CDR3 loop reads CASSQDTVGVSTDTQYF. For the CDR3, the DNA is TGCGCCAGCAGCCAAGATACGGTAGGGGTAAGCACAGATACGCAGTATTTT.

The chain employs TRBV2 and TRBJ2-1; possibly TRBD2 for D (5 bases). Germline V gives CDR1 SNHLY, CDR2 FYNNEI. Deletions cut 10 bases from V and 16 bases from J, with 14 bases between. The CDR3 covers 9 residues. The CDR3 sequence is CATKTGSFF. CDR3 nucleotides: TGTGCCACCAAAACGGGATCCTTCTTC.

The rearrangement links TRBV4-3 to TRBJ2-1, with a possible D match to TRBD2 (5 bases). The CDR3 length is 16 residues. Germline CDR1 and CDR2: LGHNA and YSLEER. Trimming stripped 0 bases from V and 0 bases from J, with 9 bases between. CDR3 DNA: TGCGCCAGCAGCCAAGACGGTGGGAGCTCCTACAATGAGCAGTTCTTC. This gives the protein CASSQDGGSSYNEQFF.

The gene calls are TRBV13 and TRBJ2-5; 8 bases fit TRBD1. The CDR3 is 12 amino acids. From germline, CDR1 is PRHDT and CDR2 FYEKMQ (reference sequence). With V trimmed by 3 bases and J by 9 bases, 3 bases remained unmatched. Written as DNA, the CDR3 is TGTGCCAGCAGCTTGGACAGGGCGCCCCAGTACTTC. Encoded protein: CASSLDRAPQYF.

The J gene is TRBJ2-2, the V gene TRBV9; unclear D gene. CDR3 length equals 15 residues. CDR1 is SGDLS and CDR2 is YYNGEE in the germline V gene. V lost 3 bases and J 7 bases, leaving 16 bases between the germline ends. This CDR3 is CASSGSLPPSGELFF. The CDR3 coding sequence is TGTGCCAGCAGCGGATCCCTTCCCCCCAGCGGGGAGCTGTTTTTT. The entire variable domain, with the rest obtained from reference TRBV9 and TRBJ2-2, is as follows: DSGVTQTPKHLITATGQRVTLRCSPRSGDLSVYWYQQSLDQGLQFLIQYYNGEERAKGNILERFSAQQFPDLHSELNLSSLELGDSALYFCASSGSLPPSGELFFGEGSRLTVL.

The rearrangement uses TRBV7-9 and TRBJ2-7; D is uncertain. Germline assignment: CDR1 SEHNR and CDR2 FQNEAQ (reference sequence). The CDR3 spans 13 residues. The V gene lost 3 bases and the J gene lost 3 bases, with 9 bases spanning the gap. The CDR3: CASSFGRDYEQYF. CDR3 coding DNA: TGTGCCAGCAGCTTTGGCCGAGACTACGAGCAGTACTTC.